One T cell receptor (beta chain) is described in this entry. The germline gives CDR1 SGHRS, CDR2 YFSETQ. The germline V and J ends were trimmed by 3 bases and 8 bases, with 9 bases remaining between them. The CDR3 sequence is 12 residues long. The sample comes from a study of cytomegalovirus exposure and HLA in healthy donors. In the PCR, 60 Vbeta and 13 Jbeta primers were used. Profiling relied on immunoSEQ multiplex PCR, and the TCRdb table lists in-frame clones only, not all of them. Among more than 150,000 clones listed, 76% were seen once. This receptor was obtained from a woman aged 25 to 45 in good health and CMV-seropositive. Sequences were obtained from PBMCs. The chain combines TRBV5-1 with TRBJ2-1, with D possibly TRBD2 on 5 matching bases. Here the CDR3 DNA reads TGCGCCAGCAGCTACGAGAGGGATGAGCAGTTCTTC. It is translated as CASSYERDEQFF.